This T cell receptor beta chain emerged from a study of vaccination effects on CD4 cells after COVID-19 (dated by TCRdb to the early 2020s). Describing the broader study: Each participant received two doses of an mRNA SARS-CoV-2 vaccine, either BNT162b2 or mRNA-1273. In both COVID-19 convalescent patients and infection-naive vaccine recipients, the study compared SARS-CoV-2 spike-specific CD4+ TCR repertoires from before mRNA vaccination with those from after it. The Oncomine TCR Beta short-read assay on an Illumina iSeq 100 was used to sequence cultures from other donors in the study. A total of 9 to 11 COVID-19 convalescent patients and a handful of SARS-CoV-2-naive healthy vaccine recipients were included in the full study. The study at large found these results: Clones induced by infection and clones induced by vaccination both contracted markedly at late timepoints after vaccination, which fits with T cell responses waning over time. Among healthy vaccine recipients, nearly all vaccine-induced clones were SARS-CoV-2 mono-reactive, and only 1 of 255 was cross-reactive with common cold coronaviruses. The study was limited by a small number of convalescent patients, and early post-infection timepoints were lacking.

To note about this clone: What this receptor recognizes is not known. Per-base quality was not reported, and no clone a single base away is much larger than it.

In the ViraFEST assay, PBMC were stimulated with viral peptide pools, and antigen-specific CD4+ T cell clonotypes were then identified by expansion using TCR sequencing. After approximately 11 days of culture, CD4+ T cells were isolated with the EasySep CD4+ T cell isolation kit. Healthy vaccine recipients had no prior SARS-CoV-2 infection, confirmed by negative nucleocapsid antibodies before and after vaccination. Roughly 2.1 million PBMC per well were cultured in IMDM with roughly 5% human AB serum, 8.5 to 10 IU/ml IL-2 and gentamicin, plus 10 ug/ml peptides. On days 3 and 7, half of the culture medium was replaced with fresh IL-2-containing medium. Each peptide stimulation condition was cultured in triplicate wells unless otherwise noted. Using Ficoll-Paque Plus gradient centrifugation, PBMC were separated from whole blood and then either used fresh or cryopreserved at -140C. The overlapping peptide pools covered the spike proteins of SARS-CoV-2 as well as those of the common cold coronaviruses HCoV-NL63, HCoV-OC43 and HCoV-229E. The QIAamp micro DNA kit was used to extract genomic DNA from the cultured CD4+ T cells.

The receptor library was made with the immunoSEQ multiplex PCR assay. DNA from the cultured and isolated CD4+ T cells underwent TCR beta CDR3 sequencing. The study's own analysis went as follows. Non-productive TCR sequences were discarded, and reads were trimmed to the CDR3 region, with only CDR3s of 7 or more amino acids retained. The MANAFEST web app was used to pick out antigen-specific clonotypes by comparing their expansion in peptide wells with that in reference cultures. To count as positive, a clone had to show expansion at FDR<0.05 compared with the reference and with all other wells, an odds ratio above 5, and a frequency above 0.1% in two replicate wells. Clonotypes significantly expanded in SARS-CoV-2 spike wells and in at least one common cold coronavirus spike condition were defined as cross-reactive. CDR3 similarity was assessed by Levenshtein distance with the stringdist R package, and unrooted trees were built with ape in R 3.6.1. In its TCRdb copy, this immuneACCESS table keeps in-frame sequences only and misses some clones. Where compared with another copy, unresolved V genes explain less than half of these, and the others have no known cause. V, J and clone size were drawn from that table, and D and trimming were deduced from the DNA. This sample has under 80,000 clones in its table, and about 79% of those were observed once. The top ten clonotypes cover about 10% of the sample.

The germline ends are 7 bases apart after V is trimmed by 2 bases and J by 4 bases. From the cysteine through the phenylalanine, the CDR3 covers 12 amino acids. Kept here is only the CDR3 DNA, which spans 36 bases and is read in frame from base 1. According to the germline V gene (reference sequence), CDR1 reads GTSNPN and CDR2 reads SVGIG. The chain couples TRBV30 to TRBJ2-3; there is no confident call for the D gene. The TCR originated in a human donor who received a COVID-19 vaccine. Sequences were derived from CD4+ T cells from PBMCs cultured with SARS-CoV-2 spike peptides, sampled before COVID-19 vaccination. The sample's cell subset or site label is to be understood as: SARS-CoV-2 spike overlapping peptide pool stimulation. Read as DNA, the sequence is TGTGCCTGGAGTAACCGCGCAGATACGCAGTATTTT. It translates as CAWSNRADTQYF.